One sample yielded the 13 T cell receptor beta chains listed below, sequenced in a study of cytomegalovirus exposure and HLA in healthy donors (dated by TCRdb to 2017 to 2019). To prepare the library, the immunoSEQ multiplex PCR assay was applied. A mixture of 60 forward primers for TCR Vbeta segments and 13 reverse primers for TCR Jbeta segments was used in the multiplex PCR. TCRdb's version of the immuneACCESS table is confined to in-frame rearrangements and falls short of the full clone set. An unresolved V gene accounts for under half of the shortfall where checked; the remainder is of unknown origin. This sample has 100,000 or so clones in its table, and approximately 81% of those were observed once. Of the sample, 13% to 15% falls within the top ten clones. The specimen sequenced was PBMCs. These receptors all come from a male donor in good health and CMV-seropositive.

V usage is TRBV5-4 and J usage is TRBJ2-5, with a tentative D call TRBD2 (5 bases). V dropped 0 bases and J dropped 2 bases, with 11 bases sitting between them. The CDR3 sequence is 15 residues long. CDR1 SGHNT and CDR2 YYREEE come from the germline V gene (reference sequence). The CDR3 region is CASSLGGQTQETQYF. In nucleotides, the CDR3 is TGTGCCAGCAGCTTGGGAGGGCAGACTCAAGAGACCCAGTACTTC.

CDR3 in amino acids: CASSGYREEDSPLHF. As DNA, the CDR3 is TGTGCCAGTAGTGGGTACAGGGAAGAGGATTCACCCCTCCACTTT. The chain links TRBV19 to TRBJ1-6; D is possibly TRBD1 (6 bases). The CDR3 spans 15 residues. CDR1 is LNHDA, CDR2 SQIVND, per germline (reference sequence). V lost 5 bases, J lost 8 bases, and 16 bases lay in between.

The chain links TRBV10-3 to TRBJ2-5; TRBD2 is a possible D gene (6 bases). The V gene's germline CDR1 is ENHRY and CDR2 SYGVKD. Trimming pared 3 bases from V and 5 bases from J, leaving 13 bases between. This CDR3 comprises 14 residues. CDR3 DNA sequence: TGTGCCATCAGTGAAGGGACTTCGGGGGAGACCCAGTACTTC. Translating it yields CAISEGTSGETQYF.

The chain combines TRBV27 with TRBJ2-2, with D tentatively TRBD2 (5 bases). The CDR3 extends over 11 amino acids. In germline, CDR1 is MNHEY, CDR2 SMNVEV (reference sequence). CDR3 DNA sequence: TGTGCAGCCGCGGGCGGCGGGGAGCTGTTTTTT. It encodes CAAAGGGELFF.

The gene calls are TRBV18 and TRBJ1-1; possible D gene TRBD1, 6 bases. The V gene lost 0 bases and the J gene lost 5 bases, with 16 bases spanning the gap. Germline V gene sequence: CDR1 KGHSH, CDR2 LQKENI. The CDR3 sequence is 16 residues long. The CDR3 region is CASSPPLTGGGTEAFF. The CDR3 DNA is TGTGCCAGCTCACCACCGTTGACGGGGGGCGGAACTGAAGCTTTCTTT.

The chain uses TRBV28 and TRBJ1-6, with D perhaps matching TRBD1 (6 bases). Trimming shortened V by 5 bases and J by 7 bases, and 12 bases separated the two germline ends. CDR3 size: 14 residues. Per the germline V gene, CDR1 is MDHEN and CDR2 is SYDVKM. The DNA of the CDR3 is TGTGCCAGCAGTCAGGGGTTTTTAAATTCACCCCTCCACTTT. It is translated as CASSQGFLNSPLHF.

V gene TRBV11-2 combines with J gene TRBJ2-3, with D perhaps matching TRBD1 (5 bases). The germline gives CDR1 SGHAT, CDR2 FQNNGV. This CDR3 region has 13 residues. Trimming removed 5 bases from V and 6 bases from J, with 12 bases in between. CDR3 sequence reads: CASSGAYRDTQYF. The CDR3, as DNA: TGTGCCAGCAGCGGGGCTTACCGGGATACGCAGTATTTT.

The chain has TRBV30 and TRBJ1-5; possibly TRBD1 for D (5 bases). The germline V gene has CDR1 GTSNPN and CDR2 SVGIG (reference sequence). V was trimmed by 4 bases and J by 2 bases, leaving 15 bases between them. The CDR3 length is 15 residues. The CDR3 loop is CAWTPTGGGNQPQHF. Written as DNA, the CDR3 is TGTGCCTGGACCCCTACGGGGGGAGGCAATCAGCCCCAGCATTTT.

V usage is TRBV11-3 and J usage is TRBJ2-4; D may be TRBD1 (5 bases). The CDR3 has 15 amino acids. Trimming removed 1 base at V and 5 bases at J, with 12 bases between. Germline lookup yields CDR1 SGHNT and CDR2 YENEEA. DNA for the CDR3: TGTGCCAGCAGCTTAGCGGCAGGGAACCAAAACATTCAGTACTTC. It specifies CASSLAAGNQNIQYF.

V and J are TRBV5-1 and TRBJ2-6; weak D call: TRBD1 (6 bases). CDR3 size: 18 residues. The germline V gene has CDR1 SGHRS and CDR2 YFSETQ. Trimming left V 0 bases short and J 0 bases short, with 13 bases between. As DNA, the CDR3 is TGCGCCAGCAGCTTGGCCCGCACAGGGAACTCTGGGGCCAACGTCCTGACTTTC. Encoded protein: CASSLARTGNSGANVLTF.

The chain couples TRBV30 to TRBJ2-5; 7 nucleotides agree with TRBD1. The CDR3 covers 16 residues. V dropped 3 bases and J dropped 0; count of bases not matched to a gene: 10. Germline loops: CDR1 GTSNPN, CDR2 SVGIG (reference sequence). The CDR3 bases are TGTGCCTGGAGGCGAACAGACAGGGTGTACCAAGAGACCCAGTACTTC. Encoded protein: CAWRRTDRVYQETQYF.

The chain is built from TRBV5-4 and TRBJ2-3; unclear D gene. Germline-derived CDR1 and CDR2 are SGHNT and YYREEE (reference sequence). V was clipped by 0 bases and J by 2 bases, with 13 bases between them. This CDR3 comprises 16 residues. The CDR3 nucleotides are TGTGCCAGCAGCTTGGCAAGTCAGGTACCCACAGATACGCAGTATTTT. Protein product: CASSLASQVPTDTQYF.

The chain recombines TRBV30 with TRBJ2-1, with 13 bases matching TRBD2. The CDR3 spans 16 residues. Trimming cost V 4 bases and J 7 bases; bases outside gene matches: 10. Germline values: CDR1 GTSNPN, CDR2 SVGIG (reference sequence). The CDR3 DNA reads TGTGCCTGGACCACCCCCGGGACTAGCGGGGTTAATGAGCAGTTCTTC. This encodes CAWTTPGTSGVNEQFF.